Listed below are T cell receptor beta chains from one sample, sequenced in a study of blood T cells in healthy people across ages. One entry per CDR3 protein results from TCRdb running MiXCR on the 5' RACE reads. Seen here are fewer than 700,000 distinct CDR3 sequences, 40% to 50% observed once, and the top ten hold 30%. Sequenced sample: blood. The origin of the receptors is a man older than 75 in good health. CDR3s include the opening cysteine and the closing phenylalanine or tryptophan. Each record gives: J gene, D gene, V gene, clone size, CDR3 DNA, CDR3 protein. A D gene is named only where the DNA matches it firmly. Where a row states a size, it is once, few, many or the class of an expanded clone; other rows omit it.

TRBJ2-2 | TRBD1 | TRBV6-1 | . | TGTGCCAGCAGTATCTACAGGGGATACACCGGGGAGCTGTTTTTT | CASSIYRGYTGELFF
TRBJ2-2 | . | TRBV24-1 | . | TGTGCCACCAGTGACTTTAAGACAGGGAACACCGGGGAGCTGTTTTTT | CATSDFKTGNTGELFF
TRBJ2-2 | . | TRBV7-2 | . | TGTGCCAGCAGAAAACAGAGGGGGAGCGTAGGAGAAGCGTACGGGGAGCTGTTTTTT | CASRKQRGSVGEAYGELFF
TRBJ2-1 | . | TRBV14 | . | TGTGCCAGCAGCCAAGATAGGGGGGCGCGGTACAATGAGCAGTTCTTC | CASSQDRGARYNEQFF
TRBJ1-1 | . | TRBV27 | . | TGTGCCAGTAGTTATCACGGGGGCGCCTCGAACACTGAAGCTTTCTTT | CASSYHGGASNTEAFF
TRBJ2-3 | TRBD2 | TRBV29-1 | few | TGCAGCGTATCGGGACTAGCGGGAGCGAATATAGATACGCAGTATTTT | CSVSGLAGANIDTQYF
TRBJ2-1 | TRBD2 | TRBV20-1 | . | TGCAGTGCGAGAATAGCGGGAGGCCCCTACAATGAGCAGTTCTTC | CSARIAGGPYNEQFF
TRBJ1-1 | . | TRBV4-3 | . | TGCGCCAGCAGCCAAGTTGGGGCTGAAAGGAGCACTGAAGCTTTCTTT | CASSQVGAERSTEAFF
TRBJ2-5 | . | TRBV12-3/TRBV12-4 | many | TGTGCCAGCAGTTTAGCGCGGAGGGGGGGAGAGACCCAGTACTTC | CASSLARRGGETQYF
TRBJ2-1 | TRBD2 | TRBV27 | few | TGTGCCAGCAGTTTACCGGGACTAGCGGGTGGGAATGAGCAGTTCTTC | CASSLPGLAGGNEQFF
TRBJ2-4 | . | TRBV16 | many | TGTGCCAGCAGCCAGCGGGACGGTAACATTCAGTACTTC | CASSQRDGNIQYF
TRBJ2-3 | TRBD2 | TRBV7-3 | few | TGTGCCAGCAGCTTAACGTACCCTAGCGGGAGGGGAGTCGGCACAGATACGCAGTATTTT | CASSLTYPSGRGVGTDTQYF
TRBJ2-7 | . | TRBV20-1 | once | TGCAGTACTACCGGAACTTCCGAGCAGTACTTC | CSTTGTSEQYF
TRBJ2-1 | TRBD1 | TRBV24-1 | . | TGCGCCACCAGTGGGACAGGGGATTTAAATGAGCAGTTCTTC | CATSGTGDLNEQFF
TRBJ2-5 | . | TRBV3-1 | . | TGTGCCAGCAGCCAAGGGCCACCAGACATAAAAGAGACCCAGTACTTC | CASSQGPPDIKETQYF
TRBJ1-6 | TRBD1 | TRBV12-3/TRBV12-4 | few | TGTGCCAGCAGAAACGTAGCGACAGGGGGCGATTCACCCCTCCACTTT | CASRNVATGGDSPLHF
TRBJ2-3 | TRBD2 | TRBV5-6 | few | TGTGCCAGCAGCTTAGGACTAGCGGGAGAGGTCGGCACAGATACGCAGTATTTT | CASSLGLAGEVGTDTQYF
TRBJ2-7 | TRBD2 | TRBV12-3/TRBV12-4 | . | TGTGCCAGCAGTCTTCGGACTAGCGGGAGTCTGGATGAGCAGTACTTC | CASSLRTSGSLDEQYF
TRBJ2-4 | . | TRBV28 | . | TGCGCAGCGAGGGATTTTGATAGCGGAAGGAGCATTCAGTACTTC | CAARDFDSGRSIQYF